This T cell receptor (beta chain) stems from a study of T cells in Graves' hyperthyroidism and ophthalmopathy (dated 2019 in TCRdb). For the wider study: Peripheral blood samples were taken at initial diagnosis, before any treatment was given. To identify distinguishing TCR V-J signatures, a discovery cohort of about 100 patients was used, comprising approximately 40 with Graves' ophthalmopathy and around 60 with stable Graves' hyperthyroidism. Prospective prediction of ophthalmopathy was tested in an independent validation cohort consisting of under 20 hyperthyroidism patients and more than 15 patients who later progressed to ophthalmopathy. Following sampling, methimazole starting at 30 mg daily was given to hyperthyroidism patients, and high-dose intravenous methylprednisolone was given to ophthalmopathy patients. Thyroid tissue and blood T-cell repertoires from about 6 Graves' hyperthyroidism patients were also compared in the study. According to the paper, TCR Vbeta CDR3 sequencing was carried out on some 140 peripheral blood samples, which came from fewer than 50 ophthalmopathy, approximately 72 hyperthyroidism and roughly 17 progressor patients. The 100 discovery patients were randomly divided into training and test sets at a 7:3 ratio.

From the cysteine through the phenylalanine, the CDR3 covers 15 amino acids. Kept here is only the CDR3 DNA, which spans 45 bases and is read in frame from base 1. The trim is 4 bases for V and 2 bases for J, with a gap of 15 bases between the germline ends. The germline V gene specifies SGDLS as CDR1 and YYNGEE as CDR2. What the authors observed across the whole study: In validation, progression to ophthalmopathy was predicted by the model with 70.59% sensitivity and 72.22% specificity, a median of about 6.4 months before onset. Most expanded thyroid clonotypes (frequency above 0.001) were also found in blood, which suggests that blood repertoires may mirror thyroid immune responses. No statistical method was used to fix the sample size in advance, and group allocation was not hidden from the investigators. In cross-validation, a model built on a 13 V-J signature told ophthalmopathy apart from stable hyperthyroidism with roughly 87% sensitivity and roughly 83% specificity, and in testing the same model reached 80%/75%.

In the ophthalmopathy patients, disease was moderately to severely active, with a Clinical Activity Score of 3 or more, a NOSPECS grade of 4 or more, and a duration of less than 3 months. Any patient with an uncontrolled infection, another autoimmune disease, pregnancy or lactation was excluded. Diagnoses were established on the basis of clinical symptoms, serum thyroxine and TRAb, thyroid ultrasound, and orbital computed tomography. PBMCs were isolated from about 9.2 ml of fresh peripheral blood by Ficoll-Paque density gradient centrifugation. Total RNA was extracted with Trizol reagent, and quality was checked on an Agilent 2100 Bioanalyzer. Amplification of TCR beta CDR3 regions was carried out from RNA transcripts. For the first round of RT-PCR on the TCR CDR3, the HTBI primer set was used together with the Qiagen OneStep RT-PCR kit. A second multiplex PCR round built the libraries, followed by size selection and purification. The libraries were sequenced on an Illumina HiSeq2000 using paired-end 100 bp reads. In the paper's pipeline: Raw data were processed with SOAPnuke, discarding reads with adapters, uncalled bases, mean Phred below 15, or no exact constant-primer or identifier match. High-quality paired reads were merged using COPE v1.2.5, and each unique nucleotide sequence was defined as a clonotype. MiTCR v1.1 was used to align clonotypes to the IMGT TRBV, TRBD and TRBJ reference segments. The analysis included only V-J combinations with a frequency above 0.0001, which together covered more than 98% of the repertoires. The TCS score was defined as F50 (clonal expansion) divided by E x V (chaos), with BLOSUM62-based TCRdist calculated between CDR3 peptides within each V-J. Welch's t-statistics and random forest reduced around 510 V-J features to 13, which were used in a naive Bayes classifier (R e1071). TCRdb redid the processing of the public reads, applying fastp at Q25 and MiXCR, and retained in-frame beta chains. Each CDR3 protein gets just one entry, which takes the most common genes and DNA from the rows behind it. In this record, the V and J calls reflect TCRdb's handling and not the investigators' own analysis. The sample has 490,000 or so distinct CDR3 sequences on record, about 20% of them singletons. Jointly, the top ten make up 40% to 50% of the sample.

This clonotype was recorded a few times. Its antigen is not yet known. The record has no base qualities; no much larger clone is one base away. The chain employs TRBV9 and TRBJ1-2; TRBD1 could be the D gene, as 5 bases match. The sequence came from a man aged 35 to 55 with Graves' ophthalmopathy. Sequenced material: blood. The CDR3 region reads CASSPSGGVNYGYTF. In nucleotides, the sequence is TGTGCCAGCAGCCCTAGCGGGGGGGTGAACTATGGCTACACCTTC.